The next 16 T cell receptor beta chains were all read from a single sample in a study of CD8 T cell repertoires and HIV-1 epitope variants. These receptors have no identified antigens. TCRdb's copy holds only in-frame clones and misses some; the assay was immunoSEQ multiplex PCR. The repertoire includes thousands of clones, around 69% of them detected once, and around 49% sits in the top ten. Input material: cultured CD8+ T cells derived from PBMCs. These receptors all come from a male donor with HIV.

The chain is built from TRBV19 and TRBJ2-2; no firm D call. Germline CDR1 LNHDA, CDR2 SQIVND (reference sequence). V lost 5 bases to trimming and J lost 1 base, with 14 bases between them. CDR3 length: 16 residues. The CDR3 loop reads CASSPDGSGNTGELFF. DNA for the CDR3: TGTGCCAGTAGTCCGGACGGATCTGGGAACACCGGGGAGCTGTTTTTT.

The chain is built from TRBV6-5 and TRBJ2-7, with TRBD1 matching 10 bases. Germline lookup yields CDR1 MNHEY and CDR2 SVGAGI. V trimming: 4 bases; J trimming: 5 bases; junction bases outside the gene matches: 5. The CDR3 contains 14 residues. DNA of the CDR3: TGTGCCAGCAGTTCCACCGGGACAGGGGACGAGCAGTACTTC. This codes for CASSSTGTGDEQYF.

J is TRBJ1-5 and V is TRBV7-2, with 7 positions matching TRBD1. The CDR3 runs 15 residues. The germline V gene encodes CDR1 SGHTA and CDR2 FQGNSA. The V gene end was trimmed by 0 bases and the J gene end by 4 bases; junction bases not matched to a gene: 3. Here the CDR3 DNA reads TGTGCCAGCAGCTTAGCAGGGGGCTGGAATCAGCCCCAGCATTTT. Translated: CASSLAGGWNQPQHF.

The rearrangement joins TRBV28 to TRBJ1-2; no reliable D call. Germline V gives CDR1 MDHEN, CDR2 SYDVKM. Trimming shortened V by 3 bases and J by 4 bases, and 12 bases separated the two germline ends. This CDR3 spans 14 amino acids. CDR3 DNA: TGTGCCAGCAGTTTGAAGGCAACGGCCTATGGCTACACCTTC. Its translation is CASSLKATAYGYTF.

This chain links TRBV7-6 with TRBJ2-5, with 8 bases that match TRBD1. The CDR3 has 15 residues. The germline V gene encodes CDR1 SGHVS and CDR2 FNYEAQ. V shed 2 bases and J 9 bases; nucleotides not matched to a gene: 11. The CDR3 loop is CASSLSPEKGQAQYF. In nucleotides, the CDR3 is TGTGCCAGCAGCTTATCACCCGAAAAGGGACAGGCCCAGTACTTC.

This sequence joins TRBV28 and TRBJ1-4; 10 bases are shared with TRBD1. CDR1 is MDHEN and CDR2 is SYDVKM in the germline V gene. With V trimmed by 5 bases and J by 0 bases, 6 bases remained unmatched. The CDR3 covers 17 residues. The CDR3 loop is CASSGRDRGATNEKLFF. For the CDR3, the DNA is TGTGCCAGCAGTGGCCGGGACAGGGGTGCAACTAATGAAAAACTGTTTTTT.

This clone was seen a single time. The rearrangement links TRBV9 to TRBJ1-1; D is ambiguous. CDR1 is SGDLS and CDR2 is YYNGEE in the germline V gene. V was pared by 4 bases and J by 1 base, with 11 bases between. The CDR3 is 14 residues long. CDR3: CASSPKDGNTEAFF. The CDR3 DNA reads TGTGCCAGCAGCCCTAAGGACGGGAACACTGAAGCTTTCTTT.

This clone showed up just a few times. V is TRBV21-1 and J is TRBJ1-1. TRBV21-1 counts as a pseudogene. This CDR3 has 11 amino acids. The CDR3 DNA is TGTGCCAGCAGTAGAGGCACTGAAGCTTTCTTT. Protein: CASSRGTEAFF.

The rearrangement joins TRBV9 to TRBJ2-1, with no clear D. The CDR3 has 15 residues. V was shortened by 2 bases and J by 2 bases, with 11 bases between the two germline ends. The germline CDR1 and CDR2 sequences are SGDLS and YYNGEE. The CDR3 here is CASSVDPATYNEQFF. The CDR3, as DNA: TGTGCCAGCAGCGTCGACCCAGCGACCTACAATGAGCAGTTCTTC.

CDR3 DNA: TGTGCCAGCAGTCCCGCTATAGAGGGTCTCGAGCAGTACTTC. Protein sequence: CASSPAIEGLEQYF. The genes are TRBV7-6 and TRBJ2-7, with a tentative D call TRBD2 (5 bases). The germline CDR1 and CDR2 sequences are SGHVS and FNYEAQ. V was cut by 6 bases and J by 6 bases, with 18 bases left in between. This CDR3 spans 14 amino acids.

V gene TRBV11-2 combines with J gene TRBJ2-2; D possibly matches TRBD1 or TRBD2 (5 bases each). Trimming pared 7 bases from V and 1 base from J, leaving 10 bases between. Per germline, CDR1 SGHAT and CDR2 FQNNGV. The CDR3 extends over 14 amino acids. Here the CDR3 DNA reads TGTGCCAGCACGTCAGGGAGGAACACCGGGGAGCTGTTTTTT. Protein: CASTSGRNTGELFF.

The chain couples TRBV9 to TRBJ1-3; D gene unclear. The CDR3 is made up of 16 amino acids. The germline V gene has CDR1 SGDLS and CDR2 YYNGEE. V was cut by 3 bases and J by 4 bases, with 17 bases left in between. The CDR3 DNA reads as TGTGCCAGCAGCGAAAGGCTAGGACTGGCAGGAAACACCATATATTTT. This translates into CASSERLGLAGNTIYF.

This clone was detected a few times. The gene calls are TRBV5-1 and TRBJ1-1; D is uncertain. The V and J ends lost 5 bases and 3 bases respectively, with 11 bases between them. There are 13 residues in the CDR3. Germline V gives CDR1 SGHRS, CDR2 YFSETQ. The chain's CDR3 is CASRPTGDTEAFF. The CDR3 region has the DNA TGCGCCAGCAGGCCCACCGGGGACACTGAAGCTTTCTTT.

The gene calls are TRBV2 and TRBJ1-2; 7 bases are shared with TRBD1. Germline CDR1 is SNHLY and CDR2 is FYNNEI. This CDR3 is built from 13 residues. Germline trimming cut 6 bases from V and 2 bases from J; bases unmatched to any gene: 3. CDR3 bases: TGTGCCAGCAGGGGGGGACAGAACTATGGCTACACCTTC. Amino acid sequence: CASRGGQNYGYTF. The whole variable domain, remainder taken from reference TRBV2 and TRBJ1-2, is EPEVTQTPSHQVTQMGQEVILRCVPISNHLYFYWYRQILGQKVEFLVSFYNNEISEKSEIFDDQFSVERPDGSNFTLKIRSTKLEDSAMYFCASRGGQNYGYTFGSGTRLTVV.

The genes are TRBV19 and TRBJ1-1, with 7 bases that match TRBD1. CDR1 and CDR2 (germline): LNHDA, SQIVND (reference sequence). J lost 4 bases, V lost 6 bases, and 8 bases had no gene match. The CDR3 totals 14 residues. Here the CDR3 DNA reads TGTGCCAGTAGCTACGGGTCAGGGGGCACTGAAGCTTTCTTT. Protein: CASSYGSGGTEAFF.

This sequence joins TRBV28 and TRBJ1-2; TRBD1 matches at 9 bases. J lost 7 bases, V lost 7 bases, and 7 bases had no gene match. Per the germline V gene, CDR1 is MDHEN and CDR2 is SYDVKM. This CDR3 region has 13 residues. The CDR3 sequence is CASMGQGRGGYTF. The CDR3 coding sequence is TGTGCCAGCATGGGACAGGGCCGTGGTGGCTACACCTTC.